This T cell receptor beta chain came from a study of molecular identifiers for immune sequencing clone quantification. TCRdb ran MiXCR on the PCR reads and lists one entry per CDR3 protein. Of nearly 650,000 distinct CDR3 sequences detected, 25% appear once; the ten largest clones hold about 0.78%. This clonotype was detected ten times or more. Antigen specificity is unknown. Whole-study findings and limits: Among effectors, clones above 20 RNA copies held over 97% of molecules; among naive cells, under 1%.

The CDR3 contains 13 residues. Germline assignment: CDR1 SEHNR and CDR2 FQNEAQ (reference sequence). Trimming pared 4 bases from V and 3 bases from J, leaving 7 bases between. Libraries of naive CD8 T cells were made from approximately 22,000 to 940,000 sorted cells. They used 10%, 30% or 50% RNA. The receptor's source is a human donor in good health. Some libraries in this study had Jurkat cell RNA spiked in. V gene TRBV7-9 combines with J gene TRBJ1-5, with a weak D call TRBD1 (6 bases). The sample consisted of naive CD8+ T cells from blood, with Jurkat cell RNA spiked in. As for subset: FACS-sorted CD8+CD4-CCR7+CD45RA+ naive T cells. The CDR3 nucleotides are TGTGCCAGCAGCTGGGACAACAATCAGCCCCAGCATTTT. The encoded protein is CASSWDNNQPQHF.